This section outlines one TCR beta chain sequence together with its context. Its antigen is unidentified. These data originate in a study of radiation and T cells in renal cell carcinoma. General study points: Top tumor clonotypes rose in blood 2 weeks post-radiation, then contracted.

Described time point: blood 4 weeks post-SBRT, at nephrectomy. The treatment: 15 Gy SBRT to primary tumor, nephrectomy 4 weeks later. After SBRT, blood was collected at 2 and 4 weeks, plus baseline. The tumor was a clear cell renal cell carcinoma. Germline CDR1 and CDR2: SGHTA and FQGNSA. V lost 3 bases to trimming and J lost 8 bases, with 13 bases between them. This CDR3 is 14 amino acids long. Clones were read by immunoSEQ multiplex PCR, and TCRdb kept only the in-frame ones, dropping some. The sample lists 150,000 or so clones, 88% occurring once. This clonotype originated in a woman aged 45-59 years with renal cell carcinoma. Here the sequenced sample was blood, taken from a patient whose treatment included radiotherapy and nephrectomy. V gene TRBV7-2 combines with J gene TRBJ1-4, with D uncertain. In DNA, the CDR3 is TGTGCCAGCAGCTTCGCCGGGCAGGACGAAAAACTGTTTTTT. Its protein is CASSFAGQDEKLFF.